This TCR beta chain came from a study of blood T cell repertoires in COVID-19. Turning to the study itself: The United States, Italy and Spain provided the acute and convalescent COVID-19 samples. The analysed material was cDNA or gDNA that came from T cells, B-cell-depleted T cells, or PBMCs.

Original processing methods: Estimation of nucleated cell counts relied on the amplification of reference gene primers. Using immunoSEQ multiplex PCR, the repertoire was profiled, and TCRdb retains in-frame clones only, with some absent. That table gives V, J and clone size, and the DNA gave D and trimming. This table holds roughly 300,000 clones, 86% found once. What was sequenced was peripheral blood. This receptor was obtained from a woman aged 50 to 60 with acute or convalescent COVID-19.

The CDR3 DNA reads as TGTGCCAGCTCCGTCCAGGAGACCCAGTACTTC. Protein sequence: CASSVQETQYF. The chain combines TRBV28 with TRBJ2-5; D unclear. CDR1 and CDR2 (germline): MDHEN, SYDVKM. V was trimmed by 8 bases and J by 5 bases, leaving 9 bases between them. This CDR3 has 11 residues.